Listed below are T cell receptor beta chains from one sample, sequenced in a study of blood T cells in healthy people across ages. Each CDR3 protein is one row after TCRdb ran MiXCR on the 5' RACE reads. The table has hundreds of thousands of distinct CDR3 sequences, 32% seen once; the top ten hold over 15%. The sequenced material came from blood. These receptors were collected from a woman older than 75 in good health. The CDR3 runs from the conserved cysteine through the conserved F or W. The order of the fields is J gene, D gene, V gene, clone size, CDR3 DNA, CDR3 protein. A D gene is named only where the DNA matches it firmly. Only some rows state a clone size, as once, few, many or a class for expanded clones.

TRBJ1-2,NA,TRBV20-1,NA,TGCAGTGCTAGAGATGGGTCAGGGGCTGGATTGAGTAGAAACTATGGCTACACCTTC,CSARDGSGAGLSRNYGYTF
TRBJ2-3,TRBD1,TRBV29-1,NA,TGCAGCTCACGGACAGGGCGCACAGATACGCAGTATTTT,CSSRTGRTDTQYF
TRBJ1-4,TRBD1,TRBV20-1,many,TGCAGTGCTAGGACAGGGAGGGACGGTGAAAAACTGTTTTTT,CSARTGRDGEKLFF
TRBJ2-3,NA,TRBV7-2,NA,TGTGCCAGCAGCTTGAACGCTCAAGTCACAGATACGCAGTATTTT,CASSLNAQVTDTQYF
TRBJ1-3,NA,TRBV28,NA,TGTGCCAGCACCCCCTCACGAGGTTTTGGAAACACCATATATTTT,CASTPSRGFGNTIYF
TRBJ2-7,TRBD1,TRBV20-1,few,TGCAGTGCTAGACTAAGGGGACAGGAGGGCTACGAGCAGTACTTC,CSARLRGQEGYEQYF
TRBJ2-3,TRBD1,TRBV10-3,NA,TGTGCCATCAGTGAGGGGGACAGGTCACTGACAGATACGCAGTATTTT,CAISEGDRSLTDTQYF
TRBJ1-6,TRBD1,TRBV20-1,NA,TGCAGTGCTACCCCCTCGGGACAGGTTAATTCACCCCTCCACTTT,CSATPSGQVNSPLHF
TRBJ2-1,TRBD2,TRBV10-3,NA,TGTGCCATCAGTGGTAGCGGGAGGGCCTTTGATGAGCAGTTCTTC,CAISGSGRAFDEQFF
TRBJ2-3,TRBD2,TRBV11-2,NA,TGTGCCAGCAGCTTAGATTATGGCGGGGGGGCCTTAGCAGATACGCAGTATTTT,CASSLDYGGGALADTQYF
TRBJ2-3,NA,TRBV5-4,many,TGTGCCAGCAGCGTCGGATTTCACACAGATACGCAGTATTTT,CASSVGFHTDTQYF
TRBJ1-1,TRBD1,TRBV29-1,many,TGCAGCGTTGACGGTGGGACAGGGCGAGTGGACACTGAAGCTTTCTTT,CSVDGGTGRVDTEAFF
TRBJ2-2,NA,TRBV5-5,NA,TGTGCCAGCAGCTTGACGGAGGGTTATCCCGGGGAGCTGTTTTTT,CASSLTEGYPGELFF
TRBJ2-3,NA,TRBV5-6,many,TGTGCCAGCAGCCTCCGGGACACACGGCCAGATACGCAGTATTTT,CASSLRDTRPDTQYF
TRBJ1-3,NA,TRBV5-6,NA,TGTGCCCGCAGCGGCCTAGGGACTGGAAACACCATATATTTT,CARSGLGTGNTIYF
TRBJ1-2,TRBD1,TRBV7-9,NA,TGTGCCAGCAGCCGAGGGACAGACTATTATGGCTACACCTTC,CASSRGTDYYGYTF
TRBJ2-3,NA,TRBV21-1,many,TGTGCCAGCAACCCGGGACAGGGGGCGAGCACAGATACGCAGTATTTT,CASNPGQGASTDTQYF
TRBJ1-5,NA,TRBV7-3,many,TGTGCCAGCAGCTTAACAGGAGGGCACGGCAATCAGCCCCAGCATTTT,CASSLTGGHGNQPQHF
TRBJ2-3,TRBD1,TRBV7-3,many,TGTGCCAGCAGCCCGACTGGACAGGGCTCAGATACGCAGTATTTT,CASSPTGQGSDTQYF
TRBJ2-7,NA,TRBV6-2/TRBV6-3,NA,TGTGCCAGCAGTTACCCCGGGGAACAGGGTCCGAGGTACGAGCAGTACTTC,CASSYPGEQGPRYEQYF
TRBJ1-2,NA,TRBV12-3/TRBV12-4,many,TGTGCCAGCAGTTTAGTCAGGGGCGACTACACCTTC,CASSLVRGDYTF
TRBJ2-5,NA,TRBV12-3/TRBV12-4,many,TGTGCCAGCCTTGACCAAGAGACCCAGTACTTC,CASLDQETQYF
TRBJ2-3,NA,TRBV11-2,NA,TGTGCCAGCAGCTTAGAAGCTAGCCTTAGCACAGATACGCAGTATTTT,CASSLEASLSTDTQYF
TRBJ1-1,TRBD1,TRBV25-1,NA,TGTGCCAGTCGACGCGCCGGGACAGGGAACACTGAAGCTTTCTTT,CASRRAGTGNTEAFF
TRBJ1-1,TRBD1,TRBV12-3/TRBV12-4,few,TGTGCCAGCAGTTTCCACAGGGGCCCGGGATCTGAAGCTTTCTTT,CASSFHRGPGSEAFF
TRBJ2-5,NA,TRBV29-1,NA,TGCAGCGTTGAAATAGGACTAGGGGGCCAGTACTTC,CSVEIGLGGQYF
TRBJ1-5,TRBD1,TRBV28,few,TGTGCCAGCAAGCCGGGACAGGGGAATCAGCCCCAGCATTTT,CASKPGQGNQPQHF
TRBJ1-1,TRBD1,TRBV6-1,few,TGTGCCACCGGGGACAGTTACACTGAAGCTTTCTTT,CATGDSYTEAFF
TRBJ1-5,TRBD1,TRBV12-3/TRBV12-4,NA,TGTGCCAGCAGTCCTGGACAGGGGGCTCAGCCCCAGCATTTT,CASSPGQGAQPQHF
TRBJ1-1,NA,TRBV6-5,NA,TGTGCCAGCAGTTACGACGGCCTAACTGAAGCTTTCTTT,CASSYDGLTEAFF
TRBJ2-3,TRBD2,TRBV20-1,many,TGCAGTGCTAGACGGACTAGCGGGGGGGGTGCTAGCACAGATACGCAGTATTTT,CSARRTSGGGASTDTQYF
TRBJ2-3,TRBD1,TRBV5-1,many,TGCGCCAGCAGCACTACAGGGGCCTCCACGCAGTATTTT,CASSTTGASTQYF
TRBJ1-1,NA,TRBV5-4,NA,TGTGCCAGCAGAAACAAAGGGGGGGAGGGAAAAACTTTCTTT,CASRNKGGEGKTFF
TRBJ2-7,NA,TRBV7-2,NA,TGTGCCAGCAGCTTAGCTCTGGCGGGTACCTACGAGCAGTACTTC,CASSLALAGTYEQYF
TRBJ1-2,TRBD1,TRBV20-1,NA,TGCAGTGCTGGGGGACAGGGGGCTTTTGGCTACACCTTC,CSAGGQGAFGYTF
TRBJ2-6,TRBD2,TRBV11-2,few,TGTGCCAGCAGCTTAGAAGCCCCCTTACTAGCGGGACGCTCTGGGGCCAACGTCCTGACTTTC,CASSLEAPLLAGRSGANVLTF
TRBJ2-7,NA,TRBV14,NA,TGTGCCGGCAGCCAAGATAGCCAATTCCTCTACGAGCAGTACTTC,CAGSQDSQFLYEQYF
TRBJ2-1,NA,TRBV7-2,NA,TGTGCCAGCAGCTTAGAGCCCTTGAGGGGGAGCGTCAATGAGCAGTTCTTC,CASSLEPLRGSVNEQFF
TRBJ2-7,TRBD1,TRBV12-3/TRBV12-4,NA,TGTGCCAGCAGTTCGTCGGCAGGGGGCTCCTACGAGCAGTACTTC,CASSSSAGGSYEQYF
TRBJ2-1,TRBD2,TRBV7-2,NA,TGTGCCAGCAGCTTAGCTGGGACTAGCGGGGCTTACTACAATGAGCAGTTCTTC,CASSLAGTSGAYYNEQFF
TRBJ1-3,TRBD1,TRBV7-6,NA,TGTGCCAGCAGCTTAGCGCTTTCGGCGACAGGGAGCTCTGGAAACACCATATATTTT,CASSLALSATGSSGNTIYF
TRBJ2-2,TRBD2,TRBV20-1,few,TGCAGTGCTAGAGAGGCCGGAGGGAGGGGCGGGGAGCTGTTTTTT,CSAREAGGRGGELFF
TRBJ2-7,TRBD2,TRBV6-2/TRBV6-3,NA,TGTGCCAGCAGACCTCGGACTAGCGGGGGCTCCTACGAGCAGTACTTC,CASRPRTSGGSYEQYF
TRBJ1-3,TRBD1,TRBV2,NA,TGTGCCAGCAGAGCGATCAGGGGGCTTGGAAACACCATATATTTT,CASRAIRGLGNTIYF
TRBJ2-3,NA,TRBV6-4,NA,TGTGCCAGCAGTGACGGTCAGGGAGGCGATACGCAGTATTTT,CASSDGQGGDTQYF